The 10 T cell receptor beta chains below all came from one sample that was sequenced in a study of T cell responses to AZD1222 COVID-19 vaccine. Generated by immunoSEQ multiplex PCR, the TCRdb table keeps only in-frame clones and is missing some. The table lists around 150,000 clones, about four fifths of them singletons, with 4.1% in the top ten. The sequencing here drew on peripheral blood, taken on day 0 of AZD1222 vaccination. The receptors originated from an adult in good health.

The rearrangement links TRBV7-6 to TRBJ1-1; no reliable D call. From germline, CDR1 is SGHVS and CDR2 FNYEAQ. The CDR3 length is 15 residues. V lost 0 bases and J lost 0, with 8 bases in between. CDR3 loop: CASSLARGLNTEAFF. Here the CDR3 DNA reads TGTGCCAGCAGCTTAGCCCGCGGACTGAACACTGAAGCTTTCTTT.

CDR3 region: CASSLTGNTIYF. CDR3 DNA: TGTGCCAGCAGCTTAACCGGAAACACCATATATTTT. The chain couples TRBV7-2 to TRBJ1-3; D is undetermined. The CDR3 spans 12 residues. Germline CDR1 is SGHTA and CDR2 is FQGNSA. V gave up 2 bases and J gave up 4 bases, with 3 bases separating them.

The chain carries TRBV19 and TRBJ1-1; D call uncertain. The V and J ends lost 5 bases and 1 base respectively, with 11 bases between them. Germline lookup yields CDR1 LNHDA and CDR2 SQIVND (reference sequence). The CDR3 is made up of 14 amino acids. CDR3 residues: CASSQTAENTEAFF. The CDR3 region has the DNA TGTGCCAGTAGTCAGACGGCCGAGAACACTGAAGCTTTCTTT.

The rearrangement joins TRBV9 to TRBJ1-2, with D hard to call. The germline V gene has CDR1 SGDLS and CDR2 YYNGEE. Trimming removed 6 bases at V and 7 bases at J, with 19 bases between. The CDR3 contains 14 residues. The CDR3 DNA sequence: TGTGCCAGCACCAGCGTGAACAGAATGGGTGGCTACACCTTC. Translated: CASTSVNRMGGYTF.

The chain uses TRBV7-2 and TRBJ2-1; 8 nucleotides align to TRBD1. Trimming at V came to 5 bases and at J to 7 bases, leaving 10 bases not matched to a gene. Germline CDR1 is SGHTA and CDR2 is FQGNSA. The CDR3 runs 15 residues. The CDR3 protein is CASSQDRGQGNEQFF. The CDR3, as DNA: TGTGCCAGCAGCCAAGACAGGGGTCAAGGGAATGAGCAGTTCTTC.

This chain links TRBV3-1 (or the pseudogene TRBV3-2) with TRBJ2-1; 10 bases are shared with TRBD1. This CDR3 has 16 amino acids. Trimming took 3 bases from V and 9 from J; bases not matched to a gene: 11. Germline-derived CDR1 and CDR2 are LGHDT and YNNKEL (reference sequence). The CDR3 bases are TGTGCCAGCAGCCATCGCGGGACAGGGGAGAGGAGTGAGCAGTTCTTC. This translates into CASSHRGTGERSEQFF.

The genes are TRBV19 and TRBJ1-4; no reliable D call. Trimming cost V 6 bases and J 0 bases, with 14 bases left between them. CDR1 is LNHDA and CDR2 is SQIVND in the germline V gene (reference sequence). The CDR3 spans 16 residues. Written as DNA, the CDR3 is TGTGCCAGTAGCCCGGTCCTAGTTGCAACTAATGAAAAACTGTTTTTT. Translating it yields CASSPVLVATNEKLFF.

The chain joins TRBV9 to TRBJ2-1; possible D gene TRBD2, 6 bases. CDR1 is SGDLS, CDR2 YYNGEE, per germline. CDR3 size: 16 residues. The V end was cut by 0 bases, the J end by 4 bases, with 14 bases between. Here the CDR3 DNA reads TGTGCCAGCAGCGTAGATGGAGTAGCGGCGTACAATGAGCAGTTCTTC. Its protein is CASSVDGVAAYNEQFF.

The V gene is TRBV18, the J gene TRBJ1-4; no definite D call. This CDR3 has 15 residues. The germline V gene encodes CDR1 KGHSH and CDR2 LQKENI. The V and J ends lost 6 bases and 0 bases respectively, with 11 bases between them. Written as DNA, the CDR3 is TGTGCCAGCTCTTGGACGGCAGCAACTAATGAAAAACTGTTTTTT. Translating gives CASSWTAATNEKLFF.

The gene calls are TRBV6-5 and TRBJ1-1; 8 bases are shared with TRBD1. CDR3 length: 14 residues. Trimming removed 6 bases from V and 3 bases from J; junction bases left unmatched: 6. Germline CDR1 and CDR2: MNHEY and SVGAGI. The CDR3 loop is CASSRQGFDTEAFF. The DNA for the CDR3 is TGTGCCAGCAGCCGACAGGGGTTTGACACTGAAGCTTTCTTT.